This is a list of T cell receptor beta chains from one sample in a study of T cell responses to AZD1222 COVID-19 vaccine. Libraries were prepared by immunoSEQ multiplex PCR; TCRdb keeps only in-frame clonotypes and omits some of them. This table has 140,000 to 150,000 clones, approximately 89% appearing once. This material consisted of peripheral blood, taken 28 days after the second AZD1222 dose. The receptors were sampled from an adult who received the AZD1222 COVID-19 vaccine. The CDR3 runs from the conserved cysteine through the conserved F or W. D genes are given only for firm matches. Some rows have no size entry. The others give once, few or many, or a class for an expanded clone.

clone_size,j_call,d_call,v_call,cdr3_aa,cdr3_nt
NA,TRBJ2-1,TRBD2,TRBV3-1/TRBV3-2,CASSFRRLAGVLGEQFF,TGTGCCAGCAGCTTTAGACGACTAGCGGGAGTCCTGGGTGAGCAGTTCTTC
NA,TRBJ1-5,NA,TRBV19,CASSDTVGRNQPQHF,TGTGCCAGTAGTGACACGGTGGGGCGGAATCAGCCCCAGCATTTT
NA,TRBJ2-1,NA,TRBV19,CASRSARTGSSYNEQFF,TGTGCCAGTAGGAGTGCAAGAACAGGGAGCTCCTACAATGAGCAGTTCTTC
NA,TRBJ2-3,TRBD1,TRBV7-9,CASSRQGADTQYF,TGTGCCAGCAGCCGACAGGGGGCGGATACGCAGTATTTT
NA,TRBJ1-2,NA,TRBV7-9,CASSLARGANYGYTF,TGTGCCAGCAGCCTGGCTCGGGGAGCTAACTATGGCTACACCTTC
NA,TRBJ2-1,NA,TRBV28,CASRIGARKGNEQFF,TGTGCCAGCAGGATAGGCGCGAGGAAAGGTAATGAGCAGTTCTTC
NA,TRBJ2-1,NA,TRBV10-3,CAISGTSDNEQFF,TGTGCCATCAGCGGGACTTCTGACAATGAGCAGTTCTTC
NA,TRBJ2-3,NA,TRBV29-1,CSVHGVTDTQYF,TGCAGCGTTCACGGGGTCACAGATACGCAGTATTTT
NA,TRBJ1-2,NA,TRBV18,CASSPEVQVGYTF,TGTGCCAGCTCACCGGAAGTGCAGGTGGGCTACACCTTC
NA,TRBJ1-5,NA,TRBV6-1,CASSEQGNGNQPQHF,TGTGCCAGCAGTGAACAGGGTAATGGCAATCAGCCCCAGCATTTT
NA,TRBJ2-1,TRBD1,TRBV28,CASSWDSYNEQFF,TGTGCCAGCAGCTGGGACAGCTACAATGAGCAGTTCTTC
NA,TRBJ2-5,NA,TRBV19,CASNAGPAFGETQYF,TGTGCCAGTAATGCTGGACCGGCGTTCGGAGAGACCCAGTACTTC
NA,TRBJ1-6,TRBD1,TRBV6-1,CASSERDRGNSPLHF,TGTGCCAGCAGTGAAAGGGACAGGGGTAACTCACCCCTCCACTTT
NA,TRBJ1-3,NA,TRBV19,CASSPGHRGNTIYF,TGTGCCAGTAGTCCGGGACATCGTGGAAACACCATATATTTT
few,TRBJ2-5,TRBD2,TRBV5-6,CASSRAGAETQYF,TGTGCCAGCAGCCGGGCGGGAGCGGAGACCCAGTACTTC
NA,TRBJ2-5,NA,TRBV6-2/TRBV6-3,CASSLVVASGETQYF,TGTGCCAGCAGCCTTGTGGTGGCTAGTGGAGAGACCCAGTACTTC
NA,TRBJ2-7,TRBD2,TRBV10-3,CAIRRAGGRTYEQYF,TGTGCCATCAGGAGGGCGGGAGGGAGGACCTACGAGCAGTACTTC
once,TRBJ1-2,NA,TRBV7-6,CASSLGGNYGYTF,TGTGCCAGCAGCTTAGGAGGGAACTATGGCTACACCTTC
NA,TRBJ2-1,NA,TRBV2,CASSPWTTRTHFF,TGTGCCAGCAGTCCATGGACCACTAGGACCCATTTCTTC
NA,TRBJ1-3,NA,TRBV30,CAWSVGGDGNTIYF,TGTGCCTGGAGTGTAGGAGGCGACGGAAACACCATATATTTT
NA,TRBJ2-7,NA,TRBV7-8,CASSPESRSYEQYF,TGTGCCAGCAGCCCAGAAAGCAGGTCCTACGAGCAGTACTTC
NA,TRBJ1-3,NA,TRBV4-3,CASSQEVSGGNTIYF,TGCGCCAGCAGCCAAGAGGTTAGCGGTGGAAACACCATATATTTT
few,TRBJ2-7,NA,TRBV5-1,CASSLEQASSYEQYF,TGCGCCAGCAGCTTGGAGCAGGCGAGCTCCTACGAGCAGTACTTC
NA,TRBJ2-7,NA,TRBV28,CASTSGVDYEQYF,TGTGCCAGCACCTCAGGGGTGGACTACGAGCAGTACTTC
NA,TRBJ2-7,NA,TRBV6-5,CASSYRGTFSYEQYF,TGTGCCAGCAGTTACCGAGGGACCTTCTCCTACGAGCAGTACTTC
NA,TRBJ2-3,NA,TRBV4-2,CASSPGSLGTDTQYF,TGTGCCAGCAGCCCCGGGAGCTTAGGAACAGATACGCAGTATTTT
NA,TRBJ1-5,NA,TRBV7-9,CASNTGNNQPRHF,TGTGCCAGCAATACAGGGAACAATCAGCCCCGGCATTTT
NA,TRBJ1-1,TRBD1,TRBV11-2,CASSDRDRMNTEAFF,TGTGCCAGCAGCGATCGGGACAGGATGAACACTGAAGCTTTCTTT
few,TRBJ1-3,TRBD1,TRBV30,CAWSVLWPRQGIPGNTIYF,TGTGCCTGGAGTGTACTCTGGCCGCGACAGGGGATCCCTGGAAACACCATATATTTT
NA,TRBJ2-2,TRBD1,TRBV25-1,CASSGDREGTGELFF,TGTGCCAGCAGTGGGGACAGGGAAGGCACCGGGGAGCTGTTTTTT
NA,TRBJ2-5,TRBD2,TRBV7-3,CASSPGGGETQYF,TGTGCCAGCAGCCCGGGAGGAGGGGAGACCCAGTACTTC
NA,TRBJ2-3,NA,TRBV7-3,CASSFLGPPADTQYF,TGTGCCAGCAGCTTCCTCGGTCCTCCGGCAGATACGCAGTATTTT
NA,TRBJ2-5,NA,TRBV5-1,CASSLSQVTPQETQYF,TGCGCCAGCAGCTTGTCGCAGGTGACGCCTCAAGAGACCCAGTACTTC
NA,TRBJ2-1,TRBD2,TRBV11-2,CASSLGTSGTYEQFF,TGTGCCAGCAGCTTAGGCACTAGCGGGACCTATGAGCAGTTCTTC
NA,TRBJ2-7,NA,TRBV27,CASSFRAGSSYEQYF,TGTGCCAGCAGTTTCAGAGCCGGTAGCTCCTACGAGCAGTACTTC
once,TRBJ2-6,NA,TRBV4-3,CASSPFSSSSGANVLTF,TGCGCCAGCAGCCCTTTCTCCTCAAGCTCTGGGGCCAACGTCCTGACTTTC
NA,TRBJ1-6,NA,TRBV27,CASSLRGGILNSPLHF,TGTGCCAGCAGTTTACGGGGGGGCATCCTGAATTCACCCCTCCACTTT
NA,TRBJ1-1,NA,TRBV29-1,CSVGGGIGTEAFF,TGCAGTGTGGGAGGCGGGATAGGCACTGAAGCTTTCTTT
NA,TRBJ1-5,TRBD1,TRBV19,CASGDDRGTGPQHF,TGTGCCAGTGGGGACGACAGGGGTACCGGGCCCCAGCATTTT
NA,TRBJ2-6,NA,TRBV7-8,CASSPGQKTLSGANVLTF,TGTGCCAGCAGCCCCGGACAGAAGACTCTCTCTGGGGCCAACGTCCTGACTTTC
NA,TRBJ1-1,NA,TRBV29-1,CSVEPDMNTEAFF,TGCAGCGTTGAGCCAGACATGAACACTGAAGCTTTCTTT
NA,TRBJ2-1,TRBD2,TRBV11-2,CASSLVPTPGLAGLEQFF,TGTGCCAGCAGCTTAGTACCGACCCCGGGACTAGCGGGCCTCGAGCAGTTCTTC
NA,TRBJ2-1,NA,TRBV19,CASSIGGGLVDNEQFF,TGTGCCAGTAGTATCGGAGGGGGTCTAGTAGACAATGAGCAGTTCTTC
NA,TRBJ1-5,NA,TRBV4-1,CASSHEGANQPQHF,TGCGCCAGCAGCCATGAGGGTGCCAATCAGCCCCAGCATTTT
NA,TRBJ2-3,TRBD1,TRBV29-1,CSVDLTGGRDTQYF,TGCAGCGTTGACCTGACAGGGGGCAGAGATACGCAGTATTTT
once,TRBJ2-7,NA,TRBV10-3,CAISEPGISYEQYF,TGTGCCATCAGTGAACCCGGGATTTCCTACGAGCAGTACTTC
NA,TRBJ2-7,NA,TRBV5-1,CASSLGPPGTSSYEQYF,TGCGCCAGCAGCTTGGGCCCCCCTGGGACGAGCTCCTACGAGCAGTACTTC
once,TRBJ2-3,TRBD2,TRBV7-6,CASSHQTSGGGTDTQYF,TGTGCCAGCAGCCACCAGACTAGCGGGGGGGGCACAGATACGCAGTATTTT
NA,TRBJ1-3,NA,TRBV6-5,CASSYSGRHEDTIYF,TGTGCCAGCAGTTACTCGGGCCGCCACGAGGACACCATATATTTT
NA,TRBJ1-2,TRBD1,TRBV4-3,CASSQDEDRDGSGYTF,TGCGCCAGCAGCCAAGATGAGGACAGGGACGGGAGTGGCTACACCTTC
NA,TRBJ1-1,TRBD1,TRBV19,CASSITAGGAFF,TGTGCCAGTAGTATCACCGCAGGGGGAGCTTTCTTT
NA,TRBJ1-5,NA,TRBV9,CASSSSDQPQHF,TGTGCCAGCAGCTCCAGCGATCAGCCCCAGCATTTT
NA,TRBJ1-1,NA,TRBV6-2/TRBV6-3,CASSSTGVATNTEAFF,TGTGCCAGCAGTTCTACCGGGGTGGCGACGAACACTGAAGCTTTCTTT